This T cell receptor (beta chain) was observed in a study of T-cell memory formation after mild COVID-19. Employing constant-segment primers, 5'RACE generated TCR alpha and TCR beta cDNA libraries bearing sample barcodes and UMIs. One entry per CDR3 protein results from TCRdb running MiXCR on the 5' RACE reads. The sample records about 190,000 distinct CDR3 sequences, around 18% being singletons. Germline CDR1 and CDR2: SGHRS and YFSETQ. V was pared by 1 base and J by 2 bases, with 6 bases of the junction left unmatched. CDR3 size: 15 residues. The sequencing sample was made of PBMCs or a T cell subset sorted from them (not recorded which). The clonotype originates from an adult woman who had mild COVID-19 (a few samples of this study predate the infection). Cell type and time point are not known. The genes are TRBV5-1 and TRBJ2-7, with 7 bases matching TRBD1. CDR3 sequence (DNA): TGCGCCAGCAGCTTGTCTGCAGGGGGAACCTACGAGCAGTACTTC. Translated: CASSLSAGGTYEQYF.